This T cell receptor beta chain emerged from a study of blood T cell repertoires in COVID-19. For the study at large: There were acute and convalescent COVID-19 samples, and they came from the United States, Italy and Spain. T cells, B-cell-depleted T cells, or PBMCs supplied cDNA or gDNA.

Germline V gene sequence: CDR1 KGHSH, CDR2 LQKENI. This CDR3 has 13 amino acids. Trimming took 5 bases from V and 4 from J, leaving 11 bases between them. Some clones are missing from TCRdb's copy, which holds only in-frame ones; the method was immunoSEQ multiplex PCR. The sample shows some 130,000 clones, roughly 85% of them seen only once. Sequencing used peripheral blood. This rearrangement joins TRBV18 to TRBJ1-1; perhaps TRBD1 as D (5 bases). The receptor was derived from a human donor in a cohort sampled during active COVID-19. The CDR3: CASSALGGTEAFF. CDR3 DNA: TGTGCCAGCTCAGCTTTGGGGGGCACTGAAGCTTTCTTT.